This T cell receptor beta chain originates from a study of T cell repertoires in cytomegalovirus infection. A word on this clonotype: The antigen is unknown.

TCRdb fed the reads into MiXCR, producing one record per CDR3 protein. Of about 920,000 distinct CDR3 sequences detected, about 33% appear once; the ten largest clones hold around 15%. The CDR3 is made up of 18 amino acids. Germline lookup yields CDR1 MDHEN and CDR2 SYDVKM. The V and J ends lost 4 bases and 6 bases respectively, with 25 bases between them. This chain connects TRBV28 to TRBJ1-5; D possibly corresponds to TRBD1 (5 bases). The clonotype originates from a human donor in good health (CMV status not recorded). Some clones in this sample may be carry-over from other donors' samples. The material was cultured CD8+ T cells from PBMCs, obtained from culture after CMV antigen stimulation. CDR3: CASSSPQSDTVGGQPQHF. The CDR3 bases are TGTGCCAGCAGTTCACCCCAATCCGACACGGTGGGGGGTCAGCCCCAGCATTTT.